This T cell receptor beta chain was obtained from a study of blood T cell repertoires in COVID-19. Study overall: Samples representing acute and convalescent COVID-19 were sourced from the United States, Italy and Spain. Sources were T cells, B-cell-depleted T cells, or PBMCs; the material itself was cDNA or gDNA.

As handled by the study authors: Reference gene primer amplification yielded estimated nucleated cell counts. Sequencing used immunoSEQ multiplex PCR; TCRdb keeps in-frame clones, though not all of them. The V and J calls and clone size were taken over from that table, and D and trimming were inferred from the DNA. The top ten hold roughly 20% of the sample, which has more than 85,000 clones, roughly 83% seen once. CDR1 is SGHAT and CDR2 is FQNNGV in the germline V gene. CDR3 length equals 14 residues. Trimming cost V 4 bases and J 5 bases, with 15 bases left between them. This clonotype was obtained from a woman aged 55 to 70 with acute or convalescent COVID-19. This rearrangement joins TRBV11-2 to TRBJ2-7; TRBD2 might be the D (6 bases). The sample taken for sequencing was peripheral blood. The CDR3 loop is CASSWRGPRDEQYF. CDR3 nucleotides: TGTGCCAGCAGCTGGAGGGGCCCTCGGGACGAGCAGTACTTC.